This TCR beta chain comes out of a study of control samples from healthy donors and cancer patients. CDR3 length: 14 residues. Per germline, CDR1 MNHEY and CDR2 SVGEGT. Between the trimmed V and J ends, which lost 6 bases and 3 bases, there was a span of 13 bases. Clones were read by immunoSEQ multiplex PCR, and TCRdb kept only the in-frame ones, dropping some. The sample records approximately 190,000 clones, around 93% being singletons. The V call is TRBV6-2 or TRBV6-3, the J call TRBJ2-3; no definite D call. Input material: blood. This TCR derives from a man aged 30-40 years in good health. CDR3 residues: CASSQSVLTDTQYF. In DNA form, the CDR3 reads TGTGCCAGCAGCCAGTCAGTCCTGACAGATACGCAGTATTTT.